What follows are 10 T cell receptor beta chains derived from one specimen sequenced in a study of cytomegalovirus exposure and HLA in healthy donors. Clones were sequenced by immunoSEQ multiplex PCR, and TCRdb holds only the in-frame ones, with some missing. The sample includes approximately 220,000 clones, approximately 80% of them seen just once. The sample comprised PBMCs. The receptors here all came from a woman between 25 and 40 years old in good health and CMV-seropositive.

This clone was seen more than once but under ten times. The CDR3: CASSYRERYTF. The CDR3 region has the DNA TGTGCCAGCAGTTACAGGGAACGCTACACCTTC. The chain is built from TRBV6-5 and TRBJ1-2; D ambiguous. From germline, CDR1 is MNHEY and CDR2 SVGAGI. CDR3 length equals 11 residues. The germline V and J ends were trimmed by 2 bases and 9 bases, with 7 bases remaining between them.

This chain joins TRBV10-3 and TRBJ1-5; D not resolved. This CDR3 comprises 13 residues. V was pared by 6 bases and J by 6 bases, with 12 bases between. Germline V gives CDR1 ENHRY, CDR2 SYGVKD. The CDR3 DNA follows: TGTGCCATCAGAAAAAACCTTGGTCAGCCCCAGCATTTT. Its translation: CAIRKNLGQPQHF.

This chain uses TRBV2 with TRBJ2-2, with D possibly matching TRBD1 (6 bases). CDR1 and CDR2 from the germline V gene are SNHLY and FYNNEI. The CDR3 sequence is 13 residues long. Trimming took off 2 bases at V and 6 bases at J, with 7 bases between the two ends. The CDR3 reads CASSENRAGELFF. The CDR3 DNA is TGTGCCAGCAGTGAAAACAGGGCCGGGGAGCTGTTTTTT.

The rearrangement uses TRBV12-5 and TRBJ1-5; 9 nucleotides align to TRBD1. Germline-derived CDR1 and CDR2 are LGHNT and FRNRAP. The CDR3 has 16 amino acids. With V trimmed by 1 base and J by 7 bases, 8 bases remained unmatched. CDR3 nucleotide sequence: TGTGCTAGTGGTTTGGCATTCGGGGACAGGGAACAGCCCCAGCATTTT. This codes for CASGLAFGDREQPQHF.

The chain couples TRBV4-2 to TRBJ2-7; 9 nucleotides line up with TRBD1. The length of the CDR3 is 19 residues. Germline V CDR1 and CDR2: LGHNA, YNFKEQ. After removal of 0 bases from V and 0 bases from J, the junction contained 12 bases not matched to a gene. The CDR3 region is CASSQEGTGTLSSSYEQYF. In DNA form, the CDR3 reads TGTGCCAGCAGCCAAGAAGGGACAGGGACCCTTTCGAGCTCCTACGAGCAGTACTTC.

This clone turned up a few times. V gene TRBV18 combines with J gene TRBJ2-3; 9 positions match TRBD1. The germline V gene encodes CDR1 KGHSH and CDR2 LQKENI. The CDR3 contains 15 residues. J gave up 8 bases and V 0 bases, and 6 bases lay outside the gene matches. The CDR3 region is CASSPPTGGSGTQYF. The CDR3 DNA sequence: TGTGCCAGCTCACCACCGACAGGGGGAAGTGGTACGCAGTATTTT. The full variable domain, completed using reference TRBV18 and TRBJ2-3, is NAGVMQNPRHLVRRRGQEARLRCSPMKGHSHVYWYRQLPEEGLKFMVYLQKENIIDESGMPKERFSAEFPKEGPSILRIQQVVRGDSAAYFCASSPPTGGSGTQYFGPGTRLTVL.

This chain uses TRBV19 with TRBJ2-3, with 9 bases matching TRBD2. The CDR3 runs to 17 residues. Germline-derived CDR1 and CDR2 are LNHDA and SQIVND (reference sequence). Trimming removed 3 bases from V and 3 bases from J; junction bases left unmatched: 10. The CDR3 DNA follows: TGTGCCAGTAGTATTGCTCTAGCGGGGAGTAGGACAGATACGCAGTATTTT. This gives the protein CASSIALAGSRTDTQYF.

In its sample, this clone was seen a few times. The chain has TRBV11-2 and TRBJ2-7; D is uncertain. The V end lost 2 bases, the J end lost 6 bases, and 8 bases lay between the germline ends. Looked up from germline, CDR1 is SGHAT and CDR2 is FQNNGV. The CDR3 contains 12 residues. The CDR3 sequence is CASSLLLGEQYF. The CDR3 DNA is TGTGCCAGCAGCTTACTACTCGGCGAGCAGTACTTC.

The chain joins TRBV4-1 to TRBJ1-1; unclear D gene. V was pared by 5 bases and J by 5 bases, with 12 bases between. Germline V gene sequence: CDR1 MGHRA, CDR2 YSYEKL. This CDR3 has 13 residues. The CDR3 reads CASSSTSGTEAFF. CDR3 nucleotides: TGCGCCAGCAGCTCCACTTCGGGGACTGAAGCTTTCTTT.

The chain recombines TRBV30 with TRBJ2-7, with 7 bases matching TRBD1. The junction had 5 bases not matched to a gene; V was cut back by 0 bases and J by 3 bases. The CDR3 is 14 residues long. The germline gives CDR1 GTSNPN, CDR2 SVGIG (reference sequence). As DNA, the CDR3 is TGTGCCTGGAGTGTTTTCCCAGGGGGCTACGAGCAGTACTTC. It is translated as CAWSVFPGGYEQYF. Together with reference TRBV30 and TRBJ2-7, the CDR3 gives the full variable domain: SQTIHQWPATLVQPVGSPLSLECTVEGTSNPNLYWYRQAAGRGLQLLFYSVGIGQISSEVPQNLSASRPQDRQFILSSKKLLLSDSGFYLCAWSVFPGGYEQYFGPGTRLTVT.